The rows below give T cell receptor beta chains drawn from one sample of a study of cytomegalovirus exposure and HLA in healthy donors. TCRdb keeps only in-frame clones here, not all; method: immunoSEQ multiplex PCR. The sample has about 160,000 clones. Sequenced: PBMCs. All receptors derive from an older woman in good health and CMV-seronegative. Both conserved end residues are part of each CDR3. The D gene is left open where the match is weak.

J gene,D gene,V gene,CDR3 protein,CDR3 DNA
TRBJ1-1,TRBD1,TRBV5-1,CASSRDRGPYSAFF,TGCGCCAGCAGCAGGGACAGGGGGCCGTATTCCGCTTTCTTT
TRBJ1-2,TRBD1,TRBV5-6,CASSLGTGEGYGYTF,TGTGCCAGCAGCCTTGGAACAGGGGAAGGATATGGCTACACCTTC
TRBJ1-4,TRBD1,TRBV18,CASSPGTGGGEKLFF,TGTGCCAGCTCACCAGGGACAGGGGGAGGTGAAAAACTGTTTTTT
TRBJ1-2,TRBD1,TRBV27,CASSLAPGQNYGYTF,TGTGCCAGCAGTCTCGCCCCGGGACAGAACTATGGCTACACCTTC
TRBJ2-1,NA,TRBV7-9,CASSVKGAYNEQFF,TGTGCCAGCAGCGTCAAGGGGGCCTACAATGAGCAGTTCTTC
TRBJ2-7,TRBD2,TRBV14,CASSQPAAGVYEQYF,TGTGCCAGCAGCCAACCCGCAGCGGGAGTCTACGAGCAGTACTTC
TRBJ2-7,NA,TRBV9,CASSVASGDYEQYF,TGTGCCAGCAGCGTAGCAAGCGGAGACTACGAGCAGTACTTC
TRBJ2-7,TRBD2,TRBV25-1,CASSDRPSPGLDYEQYF,TGTGCCAGCAGTGATCGTCCCTCTCCTGGACTAGACTACGAGCAGTACTTC
TRBJ2-7,NA,TRBV25-1,CASSQNNRLEEQYF,TGTGCCAGCAGCCAAAACAATCGACTAGAAGAGCAGTACTTC
TRBJ2-3,NA,TRBV5-6,CASSFGTADTQYF,TGTGCCAGCAGCTTTGGGACTGCAGATACGCAGTATTTT
TRBJ1-4,NA,TRBV5-1,CASSLDPTNEKLFF,TGCGCCAGCAGCCTAGATCCAACTAATGAAAAACTGTTTTTT
TRBJ1-5,NA,TRBV5-4,CASSLPGKPQHF,TGTGCCAGCAGCTTGCCGGGTAAGCCCCAGCATTTT
TRBJ2-1,NA,TRBV19,CASNTGISYNEQFF,TGTGCCAGTAACACAGGGATCTCCTACAATGAGCAGTTCTTC
TRBJ2-1,TRBD2,TRBV25-1,CASSPTEGLAEMNEQFF,TGTGCCAGCAGTCCCACAGAGGGACTAGCGGAAATGAATGAGCAGTTCTTC
TRBJ1-5,TRBD1,TRBV5-1,CASSLSTGGNQPQHF,TGCGCCAGCAGCTTGTCGACAGGGGGCAATCAGCCCCAGCATTTT
TRBJ2-7,NA,TRBV21-1,CASSKGRGAYEQYF,TGTGCCAGCAGCAAGGGCAGGGGCGCCTACGAGCAGTACTTC
TRBJ2-5,TRBD2,TRBV4-2,CASSPGGQETQYF,TGTGCCAGCAGCCCGGGGGGGCAAGAGACCCAGTACTTC
TRBJ2-7,TRBD1,TRBV7-9,CASSPPGTGSYEQYF,TGTGCCAGCAGCCCCCCCGGGACAGGTAGTTACGAGCAGTACTTC
TRBJ2-7,NA,TRBV18,CASSPLDSIHEQYF,TGTGCCAGCTCACCCTTGGACAGCATCCACGAGCAGTACTTC
TRBJ1-3,NA,TRBV4-3,CASSQETGTGNTIYF,TGCGCCAGCAGCCAAGAAACGGGAACTGGAAACACCATATATTTT
TRBJ2-1,TRBD2,TRBV5-1,CASSFYSGRAYNEQFF,TGCGCCAGCAGCTTCTATAGCGGGAGGGCCTACAATGAGCAGTTCTTC